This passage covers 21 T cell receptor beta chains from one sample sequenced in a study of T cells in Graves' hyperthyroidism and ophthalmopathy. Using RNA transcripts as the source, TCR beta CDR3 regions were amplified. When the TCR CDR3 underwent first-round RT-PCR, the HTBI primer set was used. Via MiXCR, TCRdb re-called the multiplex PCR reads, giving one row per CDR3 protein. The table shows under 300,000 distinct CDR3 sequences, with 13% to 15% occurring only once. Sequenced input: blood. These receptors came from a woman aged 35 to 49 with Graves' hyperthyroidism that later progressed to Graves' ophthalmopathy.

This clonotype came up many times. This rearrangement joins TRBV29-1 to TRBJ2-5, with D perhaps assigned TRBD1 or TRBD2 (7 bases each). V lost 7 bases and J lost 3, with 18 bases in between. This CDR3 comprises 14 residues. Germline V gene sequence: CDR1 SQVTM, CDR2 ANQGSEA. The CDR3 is CSAQGGDEKETQYF. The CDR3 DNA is TGCAGCGCCCAGGGGGGGGACGAAAAAGAGACCCAGTACTTC. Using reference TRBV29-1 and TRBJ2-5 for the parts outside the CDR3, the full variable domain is SAVISQKPSRDICQRGTSLTIQCQVDSQVTMMFWYRQQPGQSLTLIATANQGSEATYESGFVIDKFPISRPNLTFSTLTVSNMSPEDSSIYLCSAQGGDEKETQYFGPGTRLLVL.

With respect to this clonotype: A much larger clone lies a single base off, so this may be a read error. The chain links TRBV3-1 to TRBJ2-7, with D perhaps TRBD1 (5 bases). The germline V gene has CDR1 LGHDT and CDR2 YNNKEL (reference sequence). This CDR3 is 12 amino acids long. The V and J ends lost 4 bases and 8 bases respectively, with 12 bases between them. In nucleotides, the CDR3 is TGTGCCAGCAGCCGGACAAACCACAAGCAGTACTTC. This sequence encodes CASSRTNHKQYF.

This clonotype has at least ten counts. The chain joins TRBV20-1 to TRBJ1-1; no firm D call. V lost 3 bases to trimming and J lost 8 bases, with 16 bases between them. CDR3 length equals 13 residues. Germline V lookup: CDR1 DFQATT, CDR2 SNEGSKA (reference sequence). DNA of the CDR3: TGCAGTGCTAGTCCCTCTCGGCTTGCAGAAGCTTTCTTT. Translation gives CSASPSRLAEAFF.

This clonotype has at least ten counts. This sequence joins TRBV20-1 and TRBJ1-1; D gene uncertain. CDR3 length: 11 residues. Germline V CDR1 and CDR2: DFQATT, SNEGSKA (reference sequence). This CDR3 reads CSEAGETEAFF. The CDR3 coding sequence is TGCAGCGAGGCAGGCGAGACTGAAGCTTTCTTT.

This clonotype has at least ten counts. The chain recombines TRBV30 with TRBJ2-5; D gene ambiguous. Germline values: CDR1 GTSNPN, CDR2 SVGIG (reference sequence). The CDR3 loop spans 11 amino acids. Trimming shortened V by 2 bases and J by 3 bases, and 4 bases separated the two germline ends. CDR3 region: CAWSPKETQYF. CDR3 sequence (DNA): TGTGCCTGGAGTCCGAAAGAGACCCAGTACTTC.

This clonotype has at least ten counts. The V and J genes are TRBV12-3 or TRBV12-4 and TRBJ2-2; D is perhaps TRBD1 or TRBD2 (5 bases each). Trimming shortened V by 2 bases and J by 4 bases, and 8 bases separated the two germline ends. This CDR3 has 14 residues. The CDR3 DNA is TGTGCCAGCAGTTTATACGGGGCCACCGGGGAGCTGTTTTTT. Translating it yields CASSLYGATGELFF.

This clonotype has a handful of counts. DNA of the CDR3: TGTGCCAGCAGGGCGGACGGGAGATATGGCTACACCTTC. It yields the protein CASRADGRYGYTF. The rearrangement joins TRBV28 to TRBJ1-2; D remains ambiguous. Germline V lookup: CDR1 MDHEN, CDR2 SYDVKM. The CDR3 runs to 13 residues. V lost 6 bases, J lost 5 bases, and 13 bases lay in between.

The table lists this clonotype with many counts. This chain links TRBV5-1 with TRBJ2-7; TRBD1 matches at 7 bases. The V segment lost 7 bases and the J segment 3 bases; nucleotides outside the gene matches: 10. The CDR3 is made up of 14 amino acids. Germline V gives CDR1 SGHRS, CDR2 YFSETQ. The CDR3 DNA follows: TGCGCCAGCGGGCCCGGGACAGTGAACTACGAGCAGTACTTC. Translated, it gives CASGPGTVNYEQYF.

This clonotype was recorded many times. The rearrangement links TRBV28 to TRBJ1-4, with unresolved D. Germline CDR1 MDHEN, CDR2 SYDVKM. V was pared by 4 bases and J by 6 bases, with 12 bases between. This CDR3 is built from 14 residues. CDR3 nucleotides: TGTGCCAGCAGTTCCGGACTCACGGATGAAAAACTGTTTTTT. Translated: CASSSGLTDEKLFF.

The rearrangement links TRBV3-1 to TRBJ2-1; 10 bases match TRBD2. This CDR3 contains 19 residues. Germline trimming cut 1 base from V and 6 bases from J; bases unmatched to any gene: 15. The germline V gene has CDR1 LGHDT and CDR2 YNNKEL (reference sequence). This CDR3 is CASSQGFRAGGVPGNEQFF. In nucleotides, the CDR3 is TGTGCCAGCAGCCAAGGTTTTCGAGCGGGAGGGGTTCCCGGCAATGAGCAGTTCTTC.

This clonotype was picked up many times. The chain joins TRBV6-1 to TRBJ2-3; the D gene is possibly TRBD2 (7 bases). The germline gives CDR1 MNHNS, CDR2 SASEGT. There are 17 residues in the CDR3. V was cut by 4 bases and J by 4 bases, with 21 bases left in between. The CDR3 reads CASSVKGGGVHPDTQYF. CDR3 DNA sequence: TGTGCCAGCAGTGTAAAGGGAGGGGGAGTTCATCCAGATACGCAGTATTTT.

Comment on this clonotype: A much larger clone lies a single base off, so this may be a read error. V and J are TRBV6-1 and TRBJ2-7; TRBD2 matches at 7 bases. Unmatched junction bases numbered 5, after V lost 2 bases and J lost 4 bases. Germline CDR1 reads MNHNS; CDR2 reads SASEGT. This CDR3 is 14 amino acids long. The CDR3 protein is CASSESGLHYEQYF. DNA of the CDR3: TGTGCCAGCAGTGAATCGGGACTACATTACGAGCAGTACTTC.

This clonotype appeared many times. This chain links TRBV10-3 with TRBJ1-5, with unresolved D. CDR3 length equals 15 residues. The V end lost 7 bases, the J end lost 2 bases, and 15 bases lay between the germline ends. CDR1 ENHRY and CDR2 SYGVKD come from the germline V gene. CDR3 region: CAIKSEQGGNQPQHF. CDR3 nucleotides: TGTGCCATCAAAAGTGAACAAGGTGGCAATCAGCCCCAGCATTTT.

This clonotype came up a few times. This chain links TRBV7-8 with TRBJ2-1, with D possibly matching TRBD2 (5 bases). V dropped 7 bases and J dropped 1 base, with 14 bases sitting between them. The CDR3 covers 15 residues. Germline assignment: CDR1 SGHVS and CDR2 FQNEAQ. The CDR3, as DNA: TGTGCCAGCACCAACGGAGCGGTTTCCTACAATGAGCAGTTCTTC. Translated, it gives CASTNGAVSYNEQFF.

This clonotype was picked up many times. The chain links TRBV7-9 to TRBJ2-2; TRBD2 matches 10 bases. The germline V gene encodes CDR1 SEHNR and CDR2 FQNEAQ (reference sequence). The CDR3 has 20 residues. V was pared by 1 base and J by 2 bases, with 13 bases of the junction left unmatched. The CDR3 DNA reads TGTGCCAGCAGCTTAGTTTCTAGCGGGAGTTTCCCTCTAAACACCGGGGAGCTGTTTTTT. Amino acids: CASSLVSSGSFPLNTGELFF.

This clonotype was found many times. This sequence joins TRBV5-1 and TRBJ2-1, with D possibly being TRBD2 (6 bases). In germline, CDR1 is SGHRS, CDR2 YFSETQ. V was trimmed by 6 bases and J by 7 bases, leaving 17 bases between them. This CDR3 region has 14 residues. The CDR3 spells CASMEGTGRNEQFF. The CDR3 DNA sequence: TGCGCCAGCATGGAGGGGACGGGGCGGAATGAGCAGTTCTTC.

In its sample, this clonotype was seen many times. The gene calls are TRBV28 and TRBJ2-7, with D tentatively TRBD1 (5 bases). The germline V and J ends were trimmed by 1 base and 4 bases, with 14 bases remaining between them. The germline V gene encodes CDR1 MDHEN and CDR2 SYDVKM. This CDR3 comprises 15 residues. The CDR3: CASSLFGRERYEQYF. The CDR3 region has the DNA TGTGCCAGCAGTTTATTCGGCAGGGAAAGGTACGAGCAGTACTTC.

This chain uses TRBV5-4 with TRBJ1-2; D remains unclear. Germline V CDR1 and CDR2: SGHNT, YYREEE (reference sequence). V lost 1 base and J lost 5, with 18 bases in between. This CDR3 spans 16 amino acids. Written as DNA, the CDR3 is TGTGCCAGCAGCTTGAAATTTGGAGGCCTGGGGTATGGCTACACCTTC. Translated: CASSLKFGGLGYGYTF. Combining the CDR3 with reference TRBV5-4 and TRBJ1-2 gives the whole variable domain ETGVTQSPTHLIKTRGQQVTLRCSSQSGHNTVSWYQQALGQGPQFIFQYYREEENGRGNFPPRFSGLQFPNYSSELNVNALELDDSALYLCASSLKFGGLGYGYTFGSGTRLTVV.

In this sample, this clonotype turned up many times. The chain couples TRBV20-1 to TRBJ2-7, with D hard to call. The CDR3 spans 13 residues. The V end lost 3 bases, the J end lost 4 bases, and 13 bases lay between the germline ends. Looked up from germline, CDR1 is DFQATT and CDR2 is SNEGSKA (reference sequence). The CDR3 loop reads CSASLWAVYEQYF. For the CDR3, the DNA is TGCAGTGCTAGTCTGTGGGCCGTTTACGAGCAGTACTTC.

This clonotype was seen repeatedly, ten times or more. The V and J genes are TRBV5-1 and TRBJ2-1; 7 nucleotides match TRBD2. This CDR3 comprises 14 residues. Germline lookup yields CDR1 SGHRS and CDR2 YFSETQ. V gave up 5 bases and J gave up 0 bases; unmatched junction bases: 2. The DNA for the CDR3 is TGCGCCAGCAGTGCTAGCGGCTCCTACAATGAGCAGTTCTTC. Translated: CASSASGSYNEQFF.

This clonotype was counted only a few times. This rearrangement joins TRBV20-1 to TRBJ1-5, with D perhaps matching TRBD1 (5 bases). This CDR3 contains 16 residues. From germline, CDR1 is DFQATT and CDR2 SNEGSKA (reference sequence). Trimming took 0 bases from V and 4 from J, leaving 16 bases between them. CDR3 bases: TGCAGTGCTAGAGACCGGAAGGGGCCGAGAAATCAGCCCCAGCATTTT. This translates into CSARDRKGPRNQPQHF.